One and the same sample provided the 5 T cell receptor beta chains below, sequenced in a study of response to subunit inactivated influenza vaccine. TCRdb analysed the RT-PCR reads with MiXCR anew, one entry per CDR3 protein. This table holds 540,000 or so distinct CDR3 sequences, 10% to 15% found once. Sequences were derived from PBMCs from blood, sampled 45 days after vaccination. The receptors were gathered from a man aged 50 to 59 who received an inactivated influenza vaccine.

This clonotype showed up just once. The chain carries TRBV2 and TRBJ2-6; D not resolved. This CDR3 has 14 amino acids. Germline V CDR1 and CDR2: SNHLY, FYNNEI. Trimming removed 4 bases at V and 1 base at J, with 5 bases between. CDR3 coding DNA: TGTGCCAGCAGTGGCCCTTCTGGGGCCAACGTCCTGACTTTC. This encodes CASSGPSGANVLTF.

Only a few counts were recorded for this clonotype. The chain carries TRBV7-2 and TRBJ2-5; TRBD2 might be the D (6 bases). The V gene lost 3 bases and the J gene lost 1 base, with 12 bases spanning the gap. The CDR3 is 15 residues long. The germline CDR1 and CDR2 sequences are SGHTA and FQGNSA. The CDR3 sequence is CASSFHGAGQETQYF. The CDR3 nucleotides read TGTGCCAGCAGCTTTCACGGAGCGGGCCAAGAGACCCAGTACTTC.

In its sample, this clonotype was seen a few times. V usage is TRBV7-2 and J usage is TRBJ2-7, with D perhaps being TRBD1 or TRBD2 (5 bases each). The V gene lost 4 bases and the J gene lost 4 bases, with 17 bases spanning the gap. From germline, CDR1 is SGHTA and CDR2 FQGNSA. There are 15 residues in the CDR3. The CDR3 DNA sequence: TGTGCCAGCAGCTCTAGAGGGACGGCGAATTACGAGCAGTACTTC. Residues: CASSSRGTANYEQYF.

The chain's CDR3 is CASSLAFRGFTEAFF. As DNA, the CDR3 is TGCGCCAGCAGCTTGGCCTTCAGGGGGTTCACTGAAGCTTTCTTT. V gene TRBV5-1 combines with J gene TRBJ1-1, with 7 bases aligning to TRBD1. The CDR3 loop spans 15 amino acids. Trimming removed 0 bases from V and 4 bases from J; junction bases left unmatched: 6. Germline lookup yields CDR1 SGHRS and CDR2 YFSETQ.

The rearrangement uses TRBV29-1 and TRBJ1-2; the D gene is possibly TRBD1 (5 bases). Per germline, CDR1 SQVTM and CDR2 ANQGSEA. The CDR3 loop spans 14 amino acids. With 3 bases removed from V and 4 bases from J, the gap between germline ends came to 15 bases. The CDR3 bases are TGCAGCGTTGAGGCGACAGAAGGGTTCTATGGCTACACCTTC. It is translated as CSVEATEGFYGYTF.